This T cell receptor beta chain was documented in a study of response to subunit inactivated influenza vaccine. This clonotype was observed a few times. Its antigen is unidentified. Study-wide points: The authors suggested that every seasonal influenza vaccination recruits few new T cells.

CDR3 length: 17 amino acids. Trimming removed 3 bases from V and 4 bases from J, with 19 bases in between. In germline, CDR1 is SGHRS, CDR2 YFSETQ. MiXCR, applied by TCRdb to the RT-PCR reads, yields one record per CDR3 protein. The data show 700,000 to 900,000 distinct CDR3 sequences, with 21% seen just once and more than 8.5% held by the top ten. The TCR was taken from a man aged 45 to 65 who received an inactivated influenza vaccine. The specimen was PBMCs from blood, collected roughly 5 days after vaccination. The rearrangement uses TRBV5-1 and TRBJ2-2, with a tentative D call TRBD1 (6 bases). The CDR3 DNA follows: TGCGCCAGCAGCTATTCCGGGACACCCGACGGCACCGGGGAGCTGTTTTTT. Amino acids: CASSYSGTPDGTGELFF.